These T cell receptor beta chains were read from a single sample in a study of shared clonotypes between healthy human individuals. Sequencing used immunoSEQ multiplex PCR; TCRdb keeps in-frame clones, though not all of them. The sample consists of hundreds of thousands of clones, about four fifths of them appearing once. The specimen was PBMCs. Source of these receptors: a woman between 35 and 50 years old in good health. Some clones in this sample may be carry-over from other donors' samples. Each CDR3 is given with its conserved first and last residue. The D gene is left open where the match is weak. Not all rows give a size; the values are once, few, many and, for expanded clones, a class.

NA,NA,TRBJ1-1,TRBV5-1,CASSLNQLRTEAFF,TGCGCCAGCAGCTTAAACCAATTGCGCACTGAAGCTTTCTTT
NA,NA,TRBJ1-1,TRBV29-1,CSVETGRAFF,TGCAGCGTTGAAACAGGGAGAGCTTTCTTT
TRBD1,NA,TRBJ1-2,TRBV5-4,CASSLGTGGTVYGYTF,TGTGCCAGCAGCTTGGGGACAGGGGGTACTGTCTATGGCTACACCTTC
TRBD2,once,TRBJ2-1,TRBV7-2,CASSLEGTSGRSEQFF,TGTGCCAGCAGCTTAGAGGGGACTAGCGGGAGATCTGAGCAGTTCTTC
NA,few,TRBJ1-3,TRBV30,CAWADRDSWNTIYF,TGTGCCTGGGCGGACCGGGATTCGTGGAACACCATATATTTT
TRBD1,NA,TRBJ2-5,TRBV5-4,CASSLQGGAKTQYF,TGTGCCAGCAGCTTGCAAGGGGGCGCGAAGACCCAGTACTTC
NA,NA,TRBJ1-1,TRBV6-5,CASSWVLGVGEAFF,TGTGCCAGCAGTTGGGTACTGGGGGTTGGGGAAGCTTTCTTT
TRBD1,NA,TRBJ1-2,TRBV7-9,CASSSNPGTGFDYTF,TGTGCCAGCAGCTCCAACCCCGGGACAGGCTTCGACTACACCTTC
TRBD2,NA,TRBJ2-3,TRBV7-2,CASSSGSIGTDTQYF,TGTGCCAGTTCCAGCGGGAGCATAGGGACAGATACGCAGTATTTT
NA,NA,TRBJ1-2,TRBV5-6,CASSLGRLVGYTF,TGTGCCAGCAGCTTGGGACGCTTGGTGGGCTACACCTTC
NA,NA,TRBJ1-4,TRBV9,CASSARVGEKLFF,TGTGCCAGCAGCGCCAGGGTTGGGGAAAAACTGTTTTTT
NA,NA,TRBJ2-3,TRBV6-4,CASSDWGPSNTQYF,TGTGCCAGCAGTGATTGGGGCCCGTCTAATACGCAGTATTTT
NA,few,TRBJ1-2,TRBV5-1,CASSLWGRDGYTF,TGCGCCAGCAGCTTGTGGGGACGGGATGGCTACACCTTC
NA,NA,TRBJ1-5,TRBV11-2,CASSGVGARNQPQHF,TGTGCCAGCAGCGGTGTGGGGGCTCGGAATCAGCCCCAGCATTTT
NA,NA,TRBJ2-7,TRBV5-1,CASSLFPTNSYEQYF,TGCGCCAGCAGCTTGTTTCCCACGAACTCCTACGAGCAGTACTTC
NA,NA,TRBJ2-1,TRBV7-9,CASSPRGGSSYNEQFF,TGTGCCAGCAGCCCACGTGGAGGCAGCTCCTACAATGAGCAGTTCTTC
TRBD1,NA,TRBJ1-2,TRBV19,CASSKDRDGGYTF,TGTGCCAGTAGTAAGGACAGGGACGGTGGCTACACCTTC
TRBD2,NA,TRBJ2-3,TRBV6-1,CASSTGRGTDTQYF,TGTGCCAGCAGTACCGGGAGGGGTACAGATACGCAGTATTTT
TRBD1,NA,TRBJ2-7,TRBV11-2,CASSSRDRGIYEQYF,TGTGCCAGCAGCTCCCGGGACAGGGGGATATACGAGCAGTACTTC
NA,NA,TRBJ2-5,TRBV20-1,CSASGQETQYF,TGCAGTGCTTCAGGACAAGAGACCCAGTACTTC
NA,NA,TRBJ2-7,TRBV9,CASSVSEHYEQYF,TGTGCCAGCAGCGTTAGCGAGCACTACGAGCAGTACTTC
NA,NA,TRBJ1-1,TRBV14,CASSQDRAGETYEAFF,TGTGCCAGCAGCCAAGATAGGGCAGGTGAAACCTATGAAGCTTTCTTT
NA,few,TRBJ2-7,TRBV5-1,CASSLDFSYEQYF,TGCGCCAGCAGCTTGGACTTTTCCTACGAGCAGTACTTC
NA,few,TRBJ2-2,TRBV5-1,CASSSMDNTGELFF,TGCGCCAGCAGCTCGATGGACAACACCGGGGAGCTGTTTTTT
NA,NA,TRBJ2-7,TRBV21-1,CASASLLSTGYTYEQYF,TGTGCCAGCGCATCCCTCTTATCGACAGGATATACCTACGAGCAGTACTTC
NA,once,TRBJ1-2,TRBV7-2,CASSPNRGRGYGYTF,TGTGCCAGCAGCCCCAATCGGGGAAGGGGGTATGGCTACACCTTC
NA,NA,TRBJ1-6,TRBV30,CAWSVYNGDFRNNSPLHF,TGTGCCTGGAGTGTTTATAACGGGGACTTTCGAAATAATTCACCCCTCCACTTT
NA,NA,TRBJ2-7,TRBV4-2,CASSPEAGGASYEQYF,TGTGCCAGCAGCCCAGAGGCAGGCGGGGCCTCCTACGAGCAGTACTTC
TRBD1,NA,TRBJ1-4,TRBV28,CASRSGGREENEKLFF,TGTGCCAGCAGGTCAGGGGGAAGGGAGGAGAATGAAAAACTGTTTTTT
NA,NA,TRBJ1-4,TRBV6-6,CASSFRGEKLFF,TGTGCCAGCAGTTTTCGGGGTGAAAAACTGTTTTTT
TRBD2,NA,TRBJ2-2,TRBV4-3,CASSRTSGRAGGELFF,TGCGCCAGCAGCCGGACTAGCGGGAGGGCCGGCGGGGAGCTGTTTTTT
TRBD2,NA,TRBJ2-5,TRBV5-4,CASSGGLAGKETQYF,TGTGCCAGCAGCGGGGGACTAGCGGGAAAAGAGACCCAGTACTTC
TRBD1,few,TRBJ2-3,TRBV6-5,CASSPWTGQGDTQYF,TGTGCCAGCAGCCCCTGGACAGGCCAAGGTGATACGCAGTATTTT
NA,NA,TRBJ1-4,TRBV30,CAWSSGVSATNEKLFF,TGTGCCTGGAGTTCGGGGGTTAGTGCAACTAATGAAAAACTGTTTTTT
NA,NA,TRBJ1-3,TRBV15,CATTPENIGNTIYF,TGTGCCACCACACCTGAAAACATCGGAAACACCATATATTTT
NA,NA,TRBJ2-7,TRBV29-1,CSVLSSYEQYF,TGCAGCGTTCTTAGCTCCTACGAGCAGTACTTC
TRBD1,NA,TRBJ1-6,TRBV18,CASSPGQADDNSPLHF,TGTGCCAGCTCACCGGGACAGGCTGACGATAATTCACCCCTCCACTTT
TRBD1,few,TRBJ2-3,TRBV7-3,CASSLDRSTDTQYF,TGTGCCAGCAGCTTGGACAGGTCCACAGATACGCAGTATTTT
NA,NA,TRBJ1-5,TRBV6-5,CASRPDSYSNQPQHF,TGTGCCAGCAGACCGGACAGTTATAGCAATCAGCCCCAGCATTTT
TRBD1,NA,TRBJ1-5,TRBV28,CASRFRQGVQPQHF,TGTGCCAGCAGGTTCCGACAGGGCGTACAGCCCCAGCATTTT
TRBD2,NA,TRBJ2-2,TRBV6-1,CASSGKLAGLTGELFF,TGTGCCAGCAGTGGAAAACTAGCGGGTCTAACCGGGGAGCTGTTTTTT
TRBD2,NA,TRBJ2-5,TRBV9,CASSDFSGTSGRETQYF,TGTGCCAGCAGCGACTTTTCCGGGACTAGCGGGAGAGAGACCCAGTACTTC
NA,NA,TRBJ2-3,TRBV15,CATSRDTGTADTQYF,TGTGCCACCAGCAGAGATACGGGAACGGCAGATACGCAGTATTTT
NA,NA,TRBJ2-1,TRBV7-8,CASSITSTPGNEQFF,TGTGCCAGCAGCATCACTAGTACCCCAGGGAATGAGCAGTTCTTC
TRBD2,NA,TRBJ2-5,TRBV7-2,CASSSGLVKETQYF,TGTGCCAGCAGCTCGGGACTAGTAAAAGAGACCCAGTACTTC
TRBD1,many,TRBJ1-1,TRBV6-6,CASSLRTGNTEAFF,TGTGCCAGCAGTCTCCGGACAGGGAACACTGAAGCTTTCTTT
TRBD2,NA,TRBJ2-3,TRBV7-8,CASSLGPSGSTDTQYF,TGTGCCAGCAGCTTAGGTCCTAGCGGAAGCACAGATACGCAGTATTTT
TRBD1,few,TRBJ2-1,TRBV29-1,CSARDRGKYNEQFF,TGCAGCGCCCGGGACAGAGGAAAATACAATGAGCAGTTCTTC
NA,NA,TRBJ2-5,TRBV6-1,CASSADAETQYF,TGTGCCAGCAGTGCAGATGCAGAGACCCAGTACTTC
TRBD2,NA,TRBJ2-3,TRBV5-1,CASSLEGRENGADTQYF,TGCGCCAGCAGCTTGGAAGGGCGGGAGAATGGGGCAGATACGCAGTATTTT
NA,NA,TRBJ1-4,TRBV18,CASSPGGVSTNEKLFF,TGTGCCAGCTCTCCGGGAGGGGTATCGACTAATGAAAAACTGTTTTTT
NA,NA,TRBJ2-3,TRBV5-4,CASTREERTDTQYF,TGTGCCAGCACCCGTGAGGAGCGCACAGATACGCAGTATTTT
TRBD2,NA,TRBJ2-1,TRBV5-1,CASRDYRYNEQFF,TGCGCCAGTCGGGACTACCGATACAATGAGCAGTTCTTC
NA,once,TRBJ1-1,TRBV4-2,CASSQGVRENTEAFF,TGTGCCAGCAGCCAAGGGGTCAGGGAAAACACTGAAGCTTTCTTT
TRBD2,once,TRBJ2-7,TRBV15,CATSRDSRSGRAQYEQYF,TGTGCCACCAGCAGAGATTCTCGTAGCGGGAGGGCCCAGTACGAGCAGTACTTC